This is a list of T cell receptor beta chains from one sample in a study of shared clonotypes between healthy human individuals. Repertoires were generated with immunoSEQ multiplex PCR, while TCRdb's copy carries only in-frame clones and drops some. The sample holds about 1 million clones; 65% to 80% are singletons and the top ten take about 1.5%. Sequenced sample: memory CD4+ T cells sorted from blood. The receptor set was obtained from a man aged 18 to 30 in good health. The conserved cysteine and the conserved F or W are not part of the CDR3 here. Each record gives: D gene, V gene, J gene, clone size, CDR3 protein. The D gene is left open where the match is weak. Expanded clones are given a class, and other clones once, few, many or no size at all.

TRBD1	TRBV10-3	TRBJ1-5	NA	AISESRPGTGDEAQH
NA	TRBV19	TRBJ1-5	NA	ASSDVAGNQPQH
TRBD2	TRBV11-2	TRBJ2-7	NA	ASSLDIGGFPREQY
NA	TRBV10-1	TRBJ1-2	NA	ATPGDSFYGYT
NA	TRBV9	TRBJ1-2	NA	ASSGGGSGSYYGYT
TRBD1	TRBV5-6	TRBJ1-5	few	ASSLGDRGAAPQH
TRBD2	TRBV7-2	TRBJ2-1	NA	ASSLRLAGVRF
NA	TRBV5-4	TRBJ2-7	NA	ASSTRVGDEQY
NA	TRBV11-2	TRBJ2-2	once	ASSAIYSWYLNGELF
NA	TRBV7-9	TRBJ2-1	few	ASSNSGGTEQF
TRBD2	TRBV19	TRBJ2-3	NA	ASRTSPSTDTQY
TRBD1	TRBV30	TRBJ2-6	few	AWIGTVEIGANVLT
NA	TRBV7-8	TRBJ2-7	NA	ASSSNYGGSHHYEQY
NA	TRBV27	TRBJ1-4	NA	ASSLNRGWEKLF
NA	TRBV11-2	TRBJ2-7	few	ASSNGVDYEQY
NA	TRBV6-4	TRBJ1-3	NA	ASSDEEARSFGNTIY
NA	TRBV6-1	TRBJ1-2	NA	ASRIGSIGYT
NA	TRBV30	TRBJ1-3	NA	AWRSGNTIY
TRBD2	TRBV4-1	TRBJ2-3	NA	ASSPSGGYTDTQY
NA	TRBV6-1	TRBJ1-1	once	ASINGMNTEAF
NA	TRBV10-1	TRBJ2-3	NA	ASSDPGSKSTDTQY
NA	TRBV5-4	TRBJ2-5	few	ASSFYGRQETQY
TRBD2	TRBV9	TRBJ2-3	NA	ASSTPSGNTDTQY
NA	TRBV23-1	TRBJ2-7	NA	ASSQMAGNYEQY
NA	TRBV28	TRBJ1-2	NA	ASTSTRRYT
NA	TRBV9	TRBJ2-3	NA	ASSVWTGTDTQY
NA	TRBV10-3	TRBJ2-3	NA	AISESEGGTDTQY
NA	TRBV21-1	TRBJ2-6	NA	ASSKAGRSSGANVLT
NA	TRBV5-1	TRBJ2-7	NA	ASSKGQDYEQY
TRBD2	TRBV6-6	TRBJ2-1	NA	ASSRTSGGSYNEQF
NA	TRBV5-1	TRBJ1-1	NA	ASSLRINTEAF
NA	TRBV29-1	TRBJ1-2	NA	SVEEDGGNRYT
NA	TRBV6-5	TRBJ1-1	NA	ASQGGVSTEAF
NA	TRBV6-6	TRBJ1-6	once	ATVRDYNGNSPLH
NA	TRBV30	TRBJ1-1	few	AWSVGYRGAEAF
NA	TRBV9	TRBJ2-5	NA	ASSVTWGARETQY
NA	TRBV5-3	TRBJ2-5	NA	ARSFKPMGETQY
TRBD1	TRBV15	TRBJ2-7	few	ATSRDRGREQY
NA	TRBV7-9	TRBJ2-7	NA	ASSTLRSSYEQY
TRBD2	TRBV4-1	TRBJ2-1	NA	ASSQKVGLAQGYYNEQF
TRBD1	TRBV28	TRBJ1-2	NA	ASSSDRAGYT
TRBD1	TRBV6-6	TRBJ1-2	NA	ASRTTGGDDYGYT
NA	TRBV6-1	TRBJ2-7	NA	ASSGQTASYEQY
TRBD1	TRBV25-1	TRBJ2-7	NA	ASSESTGGREQY
TRBD2	TRBV4-1	TRBJ2-7	NA	ASSGQMAGGEDEQY
TRBD1	TRBV5-1	TRBJ2-7	few	ASSWGTADPSEQY
NA	TRBV7-9	TRBJ1-1	NA	ASSLGVTAQSKAF
TRBD1	TRBV27	TRBJ1-5	NA	ASSLFQGGTQPQH
NA	TRBV5-4	TRBJ1-6	few	ASSLEGAKGALH